The T cell receptor beta chain under discussion was sequenced for a study of blood T cell repertoires in COVID-19. Study-level information: Some COVID-19 samples were acute and others convalescent; all came from the United States, Italy and Spain.

Participant reports of clinical history set cohort assignment. This CDR3 contains 13 residues. V was cut by 0 bases and J by 9 bases, with 12 bases left in between. The germline V gene encodes CDR1 SGHRS and CDR2 YFSETQ. Authors' methods: Reference gene primer amplification gave nucleated cell count estimates. The data were produced by immunoSEQ multiplex PCR, yet TCRdb's version contains in-frame clones alone and is incomplete. That table is the source of V, J and clone size, and D and trimming were worked out from the DNA. Of around 150,000 clones listed, around 82% are singletons. The source of this sequence is a man aged 35-49 years who had recovered from COVID-19. Sequenced material: PBMCs or T cells enriched from blood (not recorded which). The V and J genes are TRBV5-1 and TRBJ1-2; no clear D gene. The CDR3 sequence: CASSLEAGRSYTF. As DNA, the CDR3 is TGCGCCAGCAGCTTGGAGGCGGGGAGGAGCTACACCTTC. Complete variable domain (other parts from reference TRBV5-1 and TRBJ1-2): KAGVTQTPRYLIKTRGQQVTLSCSPISGHRSVSWYQQTPGQGLQFLFEYFSETQRNKGNFPGRFSGRQFSNSRSEMNVSTLELGDSALYLCASSLEAGRSYTFGSGTRLTVV.